This T cell receptor beta chain was identified in a study of T cell repertoires and Cas9 in healthy adults. Study context: Multi-effector potency, cytotoxicity and lineage were assessed in SpCas9-reactive CD4 and CD8 T cells. General study results and limits: SpCas9-reactive regulatory T cells reportedly mitigated SpCas9-reactive effector T cells in vitro.

On this clone: What it binds is not known.

Germline V gene data show CDR1 as SGHNT and CDR2 as YYREEE (reference sequence). This CDR3 comprises 13 residues. V was shortened by 4 bases and J by 5 bases, with 12 bases between the two germline ends. The protocol was immunoSEQ multiplex PCR, while the TCRdb copy is restricted to in-frame clones and leaves out a portion. This sample has tens of thousands of clones, with roughly 90% found just once. This rearrangement joins TRBV5-4 to TRBJ1-1; D remains unclear. This clonotype originated in a human donor in good health. The specimen was CD4+ effector T cells (CD127+, CD25-, CD137-, CD154-) from PBMCs; culture status not recorded. The CDR3 loop reads CASSDPVQTEAFF. The CDR3 DNA reads as TGTGCCAGCAGCGACCCGGTTCAGACTGAAGCTTTCTTT.